The 31 T cell receptor beta chains below were found in one sample sequenced in a study of blood T cell repertoires in COVID-19. Produced via immunoSEQ multiplex PCR; TCRdb's table is partial and in-frame only. This sample carries under 200,000 clones, 75% to 90% of them seen once, and the ten largest clones take around 6.3%. The sample consisted of peripheral blood. The receptors were gathered from a middle-aged woman with acute or convalescent COVID-19.

The chain employs TRBV3-1 (or the pseudogene TRBV3-2) and TRBJ2-1; 14 nucleotides align to TRBD2. The CDR3 is 16 amino acids. The germline CDR1 and CDR2 sequences are LGHDT and YNNKEL (reference sequence). With 3 bases clipped from V and 9 bases from J, the junction kept 7 bases outside the gene matches. CDR3 nucleotides: TGTGCCAGCAGCCAGGGGGGACTAGCGGGAGTGGGTGAGCAGTTCTTC. Its translation is CASSQGGLAGVGEQFF.

This sequence joins TRBV27 and TRBJ1-6; 7 nucleotides line up with TRBD1. After removal of 2 bases from V and 14 bases from J, the junction contained 15 bases not matched to a gene. The germline V gene has CDR1 MNHEY and CDR2 SMNVEV (reference sequence). This CDR3 has 16 amino acids. The CDR3 sequence: CASSLRMLAGGRALHF. CDR3 nucleotides: TGTGCCAGCAGTTTAAGAATGTTGGCAGGGGGTCGGGCCCTCCACTTT.

The chain is built from TRBV27 and TRBJ2-2, with TRBD1 identical over 7 bases. The junction had 6 bases not matched to a gene; V was cut back by 6 bases and J by 5 bases. CDR3 length: 14 residues. The V gene's germline CDR1 is MNHEY and CDR2 SMNVEV (reference sequence). The DNA for the CDR3 is TGTGCCAGCAGGCCCGGACAGGCTACCGGGGAGCTGTTTTTT. Protein sequence: CASRPGQATGELFF.

The rearrangement links TRBV29-1 to TRBJ2-7; no reliable D call. The CDR3 runs to 12 residues. The germline V gene encodes CDR1 SQVTM and CDR2 ANQGSEA. The V and J ends lost 7 bases and 4 bases respectively, with 14 bases between them. CDR3 sequence: CSATGTVYEQYF. The DNA for the CDR3 is TGCAGCGCGACCGGTACAGTTTACGAGCAGTACTTC.

DNA for the CDR3: TGCGCCAGCAGTGATATTCGTGGGACAGGGGACTACGAGCAGTACTTC. Encoded protein: CASSDIRGTGDYEQYF. The V gene is TRBV10-1, the J gene TRBJ2-7; TRBD1 agrees at 10 bases. CDR1 WNHNN and CDR2 SYGVQD come from the germline V gene (reference sequence). This CDR3 region has 16 residues. Germline trimming cut 3 bases from V and 3 bases from J; bases unmatched to any gene: 8.

The rearrangement joins TRBV19 to TRBJ1-1; TRBD1 matches at 8 bases. The germline gives CDR1 LNHDA, CDR2 SQIVND (reference sequence). J was trimmed by 6 bases and V by 1 base; bases with no gene match: 13. CDR3 length equals 17 residues. CDR3 coding DNA: TGTGCCAGTAGTATAGGGTGGAGAGGGACAGGTCAATCTGAAGCTTTCTTT. Encoded protein: CASSIGWRGTGQSEAFF.

This chain joins TRBV27 and TRBJ2-7; TRBD2 is a possible D gene (6 bases). Germline CDR1 and CDR2: MNHEY and SMNVEV (reference sequence). The CDR3 is made up of 15 amino acids. V dropped 6 bases and J dropped 2 bases, with 17 bases sitting between them. As DNA, the CDR3 is TGTGCCAGCAGCCTCTATAGCGGAGGACCCTACGAGCAGTACTTC. Amino acid sequence: CASSLYSGGPYEQYF.

The CDR3 here is CAISTPKTIRPFANTGELFF. The DNA of the CDR3 is TGTGCCATTTCCACTCCCAAGACTATCCGACCGTTCGCGAACACCGGGGAGCTGTTTTTT. The chain links TRBV10-3 to TRBJ2-2; possible D gene TRBD2, 5 bases. The germline CDR1 and CDR2 sequences are ENHRY and SYGVKD. Trimming took 9 bases from V and 0 from J, leaving 29 bases between them. The CDR3 is 20 residues long.

The chain uses TRBV28 and TRBJ2-7; 9 bases match TRBD1. This CDR3 spans 14 amino acids. Trimming removed 7 bases from V and 6 bases from J; junction bases left unmatched: 10. Germline V gene sequence: CDR1 MDHEN, CDR2 SYDVKM. The CDR3 coding sequence is TGTGCCAGCACCCGACAGGGGGGGCCGGGCGAGCAGTACTTC. It encodes CASTRQGGPGEQYF.

This clone was counted at least ten times. This rearrangement joins TRBV4-1 to TRBJ2-2; tentatively, D is TRBD1 (5 bases). V dropped 6 bases and J dropped 4 bases, with 15 bases sitting between them. Germline values: CDR1 MGHRA, CDR2 YSYEKL. This CDR3 has 15 amino acids. The CDR3 nucleotides are TGCGCCAGCAGTTCGAGCAGGGTCGGCACCGGGGAGCTGTTTTTT. As protein: CASSSSRVGTGELFF.

Written as DNA, the CDR3 is TGCGCCAGCAGATTGACTAGCCAAGCGTACAATGAGCAGTTCTTC. Its protein is CASRLTSQAYNEQFF. The chain employs TRBV5-1 and TRBJ2-1; 7 nucleotides align to TRBD2. The ends lost 5 bases at V and 4 bases at J; junction bases unmatched: 9. The CDR3 sequence is 15 residues long. Germline loops: CDR1 SGHRS, CDR2 YFSETQ.

This clone showed up just a few times. The chain uses TRBV2 and TRBJ2-5, with 8 bases that match TRBD2. V trimming: 7 bases; J trimming: 4 bases; junction bases outside the gene matches: 2. Germline values: CDR1 SNHLY, CDR2 FYNNEI. This CDR3 contains 12 residues. CDR3 DNA sequence: TGTGCCAGCAAACGGGAGGGAGAGACCCAGTACTTC. Translated: CASKREGETQYF.

The chain recombines TRBV28 with TRBJ2-7, with 11 nucleotides matching TRBD1. V dropped 5 bases and J dropped 7; count of bases not matched to a gene: 10. There are 15 residues in the CDR3. Germline V gene lookup returns CDR1 MDHEN and CDR2 SYDVKM. DNA for the CDR3: TGTGCCAGCAGTATGCCCGGGACAGGGGGGTTAGAGCAGTACTTC. Encoded protein: CASSMPGTGGLEQYF. The full variable domain, rest sourced from reference TRBV28 and TRBJ2-7, is DVKVTQSSRYLVKRTGEKVFLECVQDMDHENMFWYRQDPGLGLRLIYFSYDVKMKEKGDIPEGYSVSREKKERFSLILESASTNQTSMYLCASSMPGTGGLEQYFGPGTRLTVT.

J is TRBJ2-3 and V is TRBV30, with 9 bases lining up with TRBD2. The CDR3 runs 15 residues. V gave up 1 base and J gave up 10 bases; unmatched junction bases: 12. Germline values: CDR1 GTSNPN, CDR2 SVGIG (reference sequence). CDR3 in amino acids: CAWSGFSGSGHPQYF. In nucleotides, the CDR3 is TGTGCCTGGAGTGGATTTAGCGGGAGCGGCCATCCGCAGTATTTT.

This clone was recorded once. CDR3 sequence reads: CASSPTGTDDTEAFF. CDR3 nucleotides: TGTGCCAGCTCACCTACCGGGACAGATGACACTGAAGCTTTCTTT. The chain recombines TRBV18 with TRBJ1-1; TRBD1 matches at 7 bases. V gave up 3 bases and J gave up 3 bases; unmatched junction bases: 7. Per germline, CDR1 KGHSH and CDR2 LQKENI. The CDR3 length is 15 residues.

J is TRBJ1-2 and V is TRBV29-1; TRBD1 matches 9 bases. Germline-derived CDR1 and CDR2 are SQVTM and ANQGSEA. The CDR3 extends over 13 amino acids. Unmatched junction bases numbered 5, after V lost 5 bases and J lost 4 bases. The CDR3 coding sequence is TGCAGCGTTACGGGACAGGGCCCCTATGGCTACACCTTC. This encodes CSVTGQGPYGYTF.

This chain links TRBV25-1 with TRBJ1-2, with D possibly TRBD1 on 5 matching bases. This CDR3 has 16 amino acids. CDR1 is MGHDK and CDR2 is SYGVNS in the germline V gene. V was pared by 6 bases and J by 2 bases, with 19 bases between. CDR3 sequence: CASSVMGGSGNYGYTF. DNA of the CDR3: TGTGCCAGCAGCGTCATGGGGGGAAGTGGAAACTATGGCTACACCTTC.

V is TRBV10-2 and J is TRBJ2-5, with a tentative D call TRBD1 (6 bases). CDR3 length: 15 residues. Germline CDR1 and CDR2: WSHSY and SAAADI. The CDR3 loop reads CATGVVGGGGETQYF. The CDR3 bases are TGCGCGACAGGTGTGGTGGGCGGAGGTGGAGAGACCCAGTACTTC.

The chain has TRBV7-8 and TRBJ1-1; D is possibly TRBD1 (5 bases). The CDR3 has 13 amino acids. V lost 4 bases to trimming and J lost 5 bases, with 11 bases between them. The germline CDR1 and CDR2 sequences are SGHVS and FQNEAQ. The CDR3 DNA reads as TGTGCCAGCAGCTCCCCCGGGGGTACTGAAGCTTTCTTT. This translates into CASSSPGGTEAFF.

This chain uses TRBV30 with TRBJ2-7; no clear D gene. Germline CDR1 and CDR2: GTSNPN and SVGIG (reference sequence). This CDR3 spans 12 amino acids. V lost 4 bases and J lost 0, with 7 bases in between. CDR3 protein: CAWTVSSYEQYF. As DNA, the CDR3 is TGTGCCTGGACGGTTAGCTCCTACGAGCAGTACTTC.

This CDR3 is CASSSGLLTEAFF. Here the CDR3 DNA reads TGTGCCAGCAGCTCAGGACTGCTCACTGAAGCTTTCTTT. J is TRBJ1-1 and V is TRBV28; D unresolved. The V gene's germline CDR1 is MDHEN and CDR2 SYDVKM. Deletions cut 6 bases from V and 4 bases from J, with 12 bases between. CDR3 length: 13 amino acids.

This chain uses TRBV6-5 with TRBJ2-7, with D possibly matching TRBD2 (5 bases). The V end was cut by 7 bases, the J end by 0 bases, with 10 bases between. The CDR3 extends over 13 amino acids. The V gene's germline CDR1 is MNHEY and CDR2 SVGAGI. This CDR3 is CASKGASSYEQYF. CDR3 bases: TGTGCCAGCAAGGGAGCGAGCTCCTACGAGCAGTACTTC.

J is TRBJ2-1 and V is TRBV3-1 (or the pseudogene TRBV3-2), with a tentative D call TRBD2 (5 bases). The V and J ends lost 4 bases and 7 bases respectively, with 14 bases between them. This CDR3 spans 14 amino acids. Germline CDR1 reads LGHDT; CDR2 reads YNNKEL (reference sequence). The CDR3 region is CASSPTITRNEQFF. CDR3 DNA: TGTGCCAGCAGCCCCACCATTACTAGAAATGAGCAGTTCTTC.

The chain carries TRBV7-9 and TRBJ2-1, with 8 nucleotides matching TRBD2. The CDR3 extends over 14 amino acids. Per germline, CDR1 SEHNR and CDR2 FQNEAQ (reference sequence). J gave up 7 bases and V 5 bases, and 7 bases lay outside the gene matches. DNA of the CDR3: TGTGCCAGCAGCCCGGGGGGGGGAACGAATGAGCAGTTCTTC. Its protein is CASSPGGGTNEQFF. Full variable domain (outside the CDR3, taken from reference TRBV7-9 and TRBJ2-1): DTGVSQNPRHKITKRGQNVTFRCDPISEHNRLYWYRQTLGQGPEFLTYFQNEAQLEKSRLLSDRFSAERPKGSFSTLEIQRTEQGDSAMYLCASSPGGGTNEQFFGPGTRLTVL.

The chain carries TRBV12-3 or TRBV12-4 and TRBJ2-1; tentatively, D is TRBD1 (6 bases). The CDR3 is 13 amino acids. V was trimmed by 6 bases and J by 7 bases, leaving 13 bases between them. The CDR3 nucleotides read TGTGCCAGCAGCCACAACGGACAGAATGAGCAGTTCTTC. Translating gives CASSHNGQNEQFF.

The gene calls are TRBV2 and TRBJ2-5, with 7 bases matching TRBD1. Per the germline V gene, CDR1 is SNHLY and CDR2 is FYNNEI. The CDR3 length is 13 residues. V shed 7 bases and J 5 bases; nucleotides not matched to a gene: 7. The CDR3 DNA reads TGTGCCAGCAAAACAGGGGATCTTGAGACCCAGTACTTC. Its translation is CASKTGDLETQYF. The entire variable domain, with the rest obtained from reference TRBV2 and TRBJ2-5, is as follows: EPEVTQTPSHQVTQMGQEVILRCVPISNHLYFYWYRQILGQKVEFLVSFYNNEISEKSEIFDDQFSVERPDGSNFTLKIRSTKLEDSAMYFCASKTGDLETQYFGPGTRLLVL.

J is TRBJ1-5 and V is TRBV6-5; 7 positions match TRBD1. The CDR3 contains 15 residues. V lost 6 bases, J lost 3 bases, and 8 bases stayed unmatched. CDR1 is MNHEY and CDR2 is SVGAGI in the germline V gene. The CDR3 DNA follows: TGTGCCAGCAGCCCCTTTGACAGGGTCAATCAGCCCCAGCATTTT. This gives the protein CASSPFDRVNQPQHF.

J is TRBJ2-2 and V is TRBV11-2; D gene uncertain. The V gene's germline CDR1 is SGHAT and CDR2 FQNNGV. This CDR3 comprises 14 residues. Trimming pared 1 base from V and 7 bases from J, leaving 10 bases between. CDR3 sequence: CASSLALDVGELFF. In DNA, the CDR3 is TGTGCCAGCAGCTTAGCCCTAGACGTCGGGGAGCTGTTTTTT.

CDR3 DNA: TGTGCCAGCAGTTATGGACACACCAATGAGCAGTTCTTC. It codes for CASSYGHTNEQFF. The chain employs TRBV12-3 or TRBV12-4 and TRBJ2-1; perhaps TRBD1 as D (5 bases). The V gene lost 4 bases and the J gene lost 6 bases, with 10 bases spanning the gap. CDR3 length: 13 amino acids.

V usage is TRBV2 and J usage is TRBJ1-4, with a weak D call TRBD1 (6 bases). V was shortened by 4 bases and J by 3 bases, with 12 bases between the two germline ends. The CDR3 totals 15 residues. Germline-derived CDR1 and CDR2 are SNHLY and FYNNEI. DNA of the CDR3: TGTGCCAGCAGTGTGAGGGGGTCAGCTAATGAAAAACTGTTTTTT. Translation: CASSVRGSANEKLFF.

The J gene is TRBJ1-2, the V gene TRBV6-5; 7 bases match TRBD1. The CDR3 is made up of 11 amino acids. The trim removed 7 bases at V and 8 bases at J, leaving 4 bases unmatched. Germline values: CDR1 MNHEY, CDR2 SVGAGI. The CDR3 nucleotides read TGTGCCAGCAAGACAGGGCGCGGCTACACCTTC. Its protein is CASKTGRGYTF.